The clone carrying this TCR beta chain was observed many times. Its specificity is not known. This sample was included in a study of T cells in Graves' hyperthyroidism and ophthalmopathy. Study-wide points: Ophthalmopathy and stable hyperthyroidism were separated by a 13 V-J model.

Not enrolled were patients with uncontrolled infection, other autoimmune disease, pregnancy or lactation. RNA transcripts served as the template for amplifying TCR beta CDR3 regions. The HTBI primer set drove a first-round RT-PCR of the TCR CDR3. TCRdb called the multiplex PCR reads again in MiXCR, with one record for every CDR3 protein. Of more than 550,000 distinct CDR3 sequences in the sample, approximately 42% were seen once. Sequencing was carried out using peripheral blood or thyroid tissue (not recorded which). The clonotype originates from an adult man with Graves' disease, either hyperthyroidism or ophthalmopathy (not recorded which).

CDR3 amino acids: CASSAPLLQPQHF. The CDR3 coding sequence is TGTGCCAGCAGTGCACCACTGCTTCAGCCCCAGCATTTT. The chain is built from TRBV6-5 and TRBJ1-5; D uncertain. The CDR3 has 13 amino acids. Trimming took off 5 bases at V and 6 bases at J, with 11 bases between the two ends. Germline V CDR1 and CDR2: MNHEY, SVGAGI.